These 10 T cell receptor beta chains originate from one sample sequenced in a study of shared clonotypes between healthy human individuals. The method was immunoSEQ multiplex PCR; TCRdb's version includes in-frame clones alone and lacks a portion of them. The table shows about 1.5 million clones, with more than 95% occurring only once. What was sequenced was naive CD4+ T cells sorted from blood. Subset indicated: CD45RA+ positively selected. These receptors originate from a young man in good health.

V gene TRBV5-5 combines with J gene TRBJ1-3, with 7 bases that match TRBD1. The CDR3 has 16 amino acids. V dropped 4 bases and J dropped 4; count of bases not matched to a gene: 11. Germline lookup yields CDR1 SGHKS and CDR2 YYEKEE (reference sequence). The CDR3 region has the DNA TGTGCCAGCAGCCTGACAGGGATCGTATTCGGAAACACCATATATTTT. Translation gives CASSLTGIVFGNTIYF.

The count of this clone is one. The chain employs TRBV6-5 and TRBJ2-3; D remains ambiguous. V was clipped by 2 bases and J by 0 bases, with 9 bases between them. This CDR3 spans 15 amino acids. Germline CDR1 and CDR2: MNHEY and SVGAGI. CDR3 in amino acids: CASSYRRFSTDTQYF. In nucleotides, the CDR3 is TGTGCCAGCAGTTACAGGCGTTTCAGCACAGATACGCAGTATTTT.

Here the CDR3 DNA reads TGCGCCAGCAGCCCAGGGACTTTGCTAGCGGGAGTTGGGGAGACCCAGTACTTC. Its translation is CASSPGTLLAGVGETQYF. The chain has TRBV4-1 and TRBJ2-5, with 10 bases that match TRBD2. J gave up 5 bases and V 4 bases, and 16 bases lay outside the gene matches. Germline loops: CDR1 MGHRA, CDR2 YSYEKL. The CDR3 spans 18 residues.

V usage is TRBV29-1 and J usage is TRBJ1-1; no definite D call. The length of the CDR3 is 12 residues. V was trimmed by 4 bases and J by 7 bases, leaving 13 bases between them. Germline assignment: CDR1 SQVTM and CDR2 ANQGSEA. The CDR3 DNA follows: TGCAGCGTTGCCAACTATCTTAGTGAAGCTTTCTTT. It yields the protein CSVANYLSEAFF.

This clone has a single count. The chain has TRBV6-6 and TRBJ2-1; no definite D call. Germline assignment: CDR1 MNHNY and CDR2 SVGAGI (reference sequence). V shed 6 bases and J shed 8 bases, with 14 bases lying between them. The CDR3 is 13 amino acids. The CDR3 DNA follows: TGTGCCAGCAGCAACGGGTTCCAACATGAGCAGTTCTTC. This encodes CASSNGFQHEQFF.

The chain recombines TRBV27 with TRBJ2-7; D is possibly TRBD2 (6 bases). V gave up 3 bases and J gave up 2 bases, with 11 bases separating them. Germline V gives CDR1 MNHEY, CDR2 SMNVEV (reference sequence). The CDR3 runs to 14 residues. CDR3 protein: CASSFRGGAYEQYF. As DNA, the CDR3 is TGTGCCAGCAGTTTTCGCGGAGGGGCCTACGAGCAGTACTTC.

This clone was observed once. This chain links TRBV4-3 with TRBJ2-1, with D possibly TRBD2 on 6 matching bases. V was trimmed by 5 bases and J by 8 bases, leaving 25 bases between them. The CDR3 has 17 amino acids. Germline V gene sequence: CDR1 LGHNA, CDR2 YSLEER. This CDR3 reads CASSLGSGGPTLHEQFF. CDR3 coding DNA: TGCGCCAGCAGCTTAGGAAGCGGAGGGCCGACGCTCCATGAGCAGTTCTTC.

The CDR3 sequence is CASSLAGGSGYTF. CDR3 coding DNA: TGTGCCAGCAGCTTAGCAGGGGGCTCTGGCTACACCTTC. The chain uses TRBV7-2 and TRBJ1-2; 7 nucleotides agree with TRBD1. In germline, CDR1 is SGHTA, CDR2 FQGNSA. CDR3 length equals 13 residues. V was clipped by 0 bases and J by 7 bases; unmatched bases: 2.

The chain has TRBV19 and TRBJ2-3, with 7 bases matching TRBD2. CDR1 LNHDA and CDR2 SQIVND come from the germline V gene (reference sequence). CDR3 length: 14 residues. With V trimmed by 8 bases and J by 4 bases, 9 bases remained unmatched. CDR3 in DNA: TGTGCCAGTTCTATCGGCGGGAGTGCAGATACGCAGTATTTT. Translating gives CASSIGGSADTQYF.

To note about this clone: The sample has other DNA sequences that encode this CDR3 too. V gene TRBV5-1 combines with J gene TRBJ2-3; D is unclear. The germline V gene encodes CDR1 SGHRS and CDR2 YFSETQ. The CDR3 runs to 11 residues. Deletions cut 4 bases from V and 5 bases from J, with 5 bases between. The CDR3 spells CASSRLDTQYF. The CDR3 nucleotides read TGCGCCAGCAGCCGGCTAGATACGCAGTATTTT.